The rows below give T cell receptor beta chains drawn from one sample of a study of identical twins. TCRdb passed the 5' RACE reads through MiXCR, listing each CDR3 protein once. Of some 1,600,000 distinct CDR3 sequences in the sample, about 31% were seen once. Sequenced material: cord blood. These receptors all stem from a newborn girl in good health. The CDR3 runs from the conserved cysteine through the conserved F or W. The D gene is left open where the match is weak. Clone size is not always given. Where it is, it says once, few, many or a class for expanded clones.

CDR3: CASMAGYTDTQYF; DNA: TGCGCCAGCATGGCAGGGTACACAGATACGCAGTATTTT; size: few; J: TRBJ2-3; V: TRBV5-1; D: -
CDR3: CSVENRVSGELFF; DNA: TGCAGCGTTGAGAACAGGGTTTCGGGGGAGCTGTTTTTT; size: few; J: TRBJ2-2; V: TRBV29-1; D: -
CDR3: CASSGQGLDTQYF; DNA: TGCGCCAGCAGCGGACAGGGGTTGGATACGCAGTATTTT; size: few; J: TRBJ2-3; V: TRBV4-1; D: TRBD1
CDR3: CASRTHLGSLEQYF; DNA: TGTGCCAGCAGAACCCACTTAGGGTCCCTCGAGCAGTACTTC; size: many; J: TRBJ2-7; V: TRBV7-2; D: -
CDR3: CASGLVVTSSYNEQYF; DNA: TGTGCTAGTGGTTTGGTTGTGACTAGCTCCTACAATGAGCAGTACTTC; size: -; J: TRBJ2-7; V: TRBV12-5; D: TRBD2
CDR3: CASSILGQEAQYF; DNA: TGTGCCAGTAGTATTCTCGGGCAAGAGGCCCAGTACTTC; size: -; J: TRBJ2-5; V: TRBV19; D: -
CDR3: CASSLGMGGRALYEQYF; DNA: TGTGCCAGCAGCTTAGGAATGGGCGGGAGGGCCTTATACGAGCAGTACTTC; size: -; J: TRBJ2-7; V: TRBV7-2; D: TRBD2
CDR3: CASSQDPVGEQYF; DNA: TGTGCCAGCAGCCAAGATCCAGTCGGGGAACAGTACTTC; size: -; J: TRBJ2-5; V: TRBV4-2; D: -
CDR3: CASSLTGVGGNQPQHF; DNA: TGTGCCAGCAGTCTCACAGGGGTTGGGGGCAATCAGCCCCAGCATTTT; size: -; J: TRBJ1-5; V: TRBV27; D: TRBD1
CDR3: CASSATGDNQPQHF; DNA: TGTGCCAGCAGCGCGACAGGGGACAATCAGCCCCAGCATTTT; size: few; J: TRBJ1-5; V: TRBV5-6; D: TRBD1
CDR3: CASSPMAGALAKNIQYF; DNA: TGTGCCAGCTCACCCATGGCGGGGGCCCTAGCCAAAAACATTCAGTACTTC; size: -; J: TRBJ2-4; V: TRBV18; D: -
CDR3: CASSQLLAGGNNEQFF; DNA: TGTGCCAGCAGCCAGTTACTAGCGGGAGGGAACAATGAGCAGTTCTTC; size: -; J: TRBJ2-1; V: TRBV7-9; D: TRBD2
CDR3: CASSQAKAGPLTSYNEQYF; DNA: TGTGCCAGCAGCCAGGCTAAAGCGGGCCCTCTTACCTCCTACAATGAGCAGTACTTC; size: -; J: TRBJ2-7; V: TRBV14; D: -
CDR3: CSASLIGAFF; DNA: TGCAGTGCTAGCCTAATCGGGGCTTTCTTT; size: few; J: TRBJ1-1; V: TRBV20-1; D: -
CDR3: CASSPPLDTQYF; DNA: TGTGCCAGCAGTCCCCCCTTAGATACGCAGTATTTT; size: many; J: TRBJ2-3; V: TRBV7-6; D: -
CDR3: CASSGEGQFYEQYF; DNA: TGTGCCAGCAGTGGGGAGGGACAGTTCTACGAGCAGTACTTC; size: few; J: TRBJ2-7; V: TRBV28; D: -
CDR3: CASSPRRPYEQYF; DNA: TGTGCCAGCTCACCACGCCGACCCTACGAGCAGTACTTC; size: few; J: TRBJ2-7; V: TRBV18; D: -
CDR3: CASSEGGPGIADTQYF; DNA: TGTGCCAGCAGTGAAGGAGGACCAGGGATCGCAGATACGCAGTATTTT; size: -; J: TRBJ2-3; V: TRBV6-1; D: -
CDR3: CAWSNTKGSPLHF; DNA: TGTGCCTGGAGTAATACGAAAGGTTCACCCCTCCACTTT; size: few; J: TRBJ1-6; V: TRBV30; D: -
CDR3: CASSSPGTDYTF; DNA: TGTGCCAGCAGCTCACCCGGGACGGACTACACCTTC; size: -; J: TRBJ1-2; V: TRBV28; D: -
CDR3: CASRNQTGNGYTF; DNA: TGTGCCAGCAGAAACCAGACAGGGAATGGCTACACCTTC; size: -; J: TRBJ1-2; V: TRBV6-6; D: TRBD1
CDR3: CASSVASVGDTSYGYTF; DNA: TGTGCCAGCAGCGTAGCCTCCGTGGGGGACACTAGCTATGGCTACACCTTC; size: -; J: TRBJ1-2; V: TRBV9; D: -
CDR3: CASSFQSTSGGSNEQFF; DNA: TGCGCCAGCAGCTTTCAATCTACTAGCGGGGGTAGCAATGAGCAGTTCTTC; size: few; J: TRBJ2-1; V: TRBV5-1; D: TRBD2
CDR3: CASSGVVDTQYF; DNA: TGCGCCAGCAGCGGGGTTGTAGATACGCAGTATTTT; size: few; J: TRBJ2-3; V: TRBV5-1; D: -
CDR3: CASSFAVTYGYTF; DNA: TGTGCCAGCAGTTTTGCGGTCACTTATGGCTACACCTTC; size: few; J: TRBJ1-2; V: TRBV12-3/TRBV12-4; D: -
CDR3: CASSPGPGQANEKLFF; DNA: TGTGCCAGCAGCCCAGGCCCGGGACAGGCTAATGAAAAACTGTTTTTT; size: few; J: TRBJ1-4; V: TRBV12-3/TRBV12-4; D: TRBD1
CDR3: CASSWGTSGSRAQYF; DNA: TGTGCCAGCAGTTGGGGGACTAGCGGGTCCCGTGCGCAGTATTTT; size: few; J: TRBJ2-3; V: TRBV28; D: TRBD2
CDR3: CSAFPDQPFGELFF; DNA: TGCAGTGCTTTCCCCGACCAGCCTTTCGGGGAGCTGTTTTTT; size: -; J: TRBJ2-2; V: TRBV20-1; D: -
CDR3: CANTKGPAGDHEQFF; DNA: TGTGCCAACACCAAAGGTCCAGCGGGAGACCATGAGCAGTTCTTC; size: -; J: TRBJ2-1; V: TRBV2; D: TRBD2
CDR3: CASRSLPGQGYEQYF; DNA: TGTGCCAGCAGGTCCCTGCCGGGACAGGGTTACGAGCAGTACTTC; size: many; J: TRBJ2-7; V: TRBV27; D: TRBD1
CDR3: CATSDSWVSDTQYF; DNA: TGTGCCACCAGTGATTCTTGGGTTTCAGATACGCAGTATTTT; size: once; J: TRBJ2-3; V: TRBV24-1; D: -
CDR3: CASSASTVGEQFF; DNA: TGCGCCAGCAGCGCTAGCACGGTCGGTGAGCAGTTCTTC; size: many; J: TRBJ2-1; V: TRBV5-1; D: -
CDR3: CAWSVRRGYEQYF; DNA: TGTGCCTGGAGTGTACGTAGAGGGTACGAGCAGTACTTC; size: few; J: TRBJ2-7; V: TRBV30; D: -
CDR3: CASSYVAGNNEQYF; DNA: TGTGCCAGCAGTTACGTCGCAGGGAACAATGAGCAGTACTTC; size: -; J: TRBJ2-7; V: TRBV6-5; D: -
CDR3: CASRKGVNTEAFF; DNA: TGTGCCAGCAGGAAGGGGGTGAACACTGAAGCTTTCTTT; size: -; J: TRBJ1-1; V: TRBV12-3/TRBV12-4; D: -
CDR3: CASSPVVGRKGWNTEAFF; DNA: TGTGCCAGCAGTCCCGTGGTTGGCAGGAAGGGATGGAACACTGAAGCTTTCTTT; size: few; J: TRBJ1-1; V: TRBV28; D: -
CDR3: CASSEGNNSPLHF; DNA: TGTGCCAGCAGTGAAGGGAATAATTCACCCCTCCACTTT; size: -; J: TRBJ1-6; V: TRBV6-1; D: -
CDR3: CASSQDLSRVGYEQYF; DNA: TGTGCCAGCAGCCAAGATCTATCTCGGGTAGGCTACGAGCAGTACTTC; size: -; J: TRBJ2-7; V: TRBV14; D: -
CDR3: CSVSFTGGGNEKLFF; DNA: TGCAGCGTTTCCTTTACAGGGGGCGGTAATGAAAAACTGTTTTTT; size: -; J: TRBJ1-4; V: TRBV29-1; D: TRBD1
CDR3: CAISESQAREQYF; DNA: TGTGCCATCAGTGAGTCCCAAGCGCGGGAGCAGTACTTC; size: few; J: TRBJ2-5; V: TRBV10-3; D: TRBD2
CDR3: CASSPNRNTEAFF; DNA: TGCGCCAGCAGCCCCAACAGGAACACTGAAGCTTTCTTT; size: few; J: TRBJ1-1; V: TRBV5-1; D: -
CDR3: CSASVPGGNQPQHF; DNA: TGCAGTGCTAGCGTGCCAGGGGGCAATCAGCCCCAGCATTTT; size: -; J: TRBJ1-5; V: TRBV20-1; D: -
CDR3: CASSILAGGKNEQFF; DNA: TGTGCCAGCAGTATTCTAGCGGGAGGGAAAAATGAGCAGTTCTTC; size: few; J: TRBJ2-1; V: TRBV12-3/TRBV12-4; D: TRBD2
CDR3: CASSTGPQSYEQYF; DNA: TGTGCCAGCAGCACGGGGCCCCAGTCCTACGAGCAGTACTTC; size: -; J: TRBJ2-7; V: TRBV6-2/TRBV6-3; D: -
CDR3: CASSQVGTGVNEQFF; DNA: TGCGCCAGCAGCCAAGTCGGGACAGGGGTCAATGAGCAGTTCTTC; size: -; J: TRBJ2-1; V: TRBV4-1; D: TRBD1
CDR3: CASSRGTSGIYEQYF; DNA: TGTGCCAGCAGCCGCGGGACTAGCGGGATTTACGAGCAGTACTTC; size: -; J: TRBJ2-7; V: TRBV27; D: TRBD2
CDR3: CASLGQGRNYGYTF; DNA: TGTGCCAGCTTAGGACAGGGGCGTAACTATGGCTACACCTTC; size: -; J: TRBJ1-2; V: TRBV25-1; D: TRBD1
CDR3: CSASGVEWAGNSPLHF; DNA: TGCAGTGCTAGCGGGGTCGAGTGGGCGGGTAATTCACCCCTCCACTTT; size: -; J: TRBJ1-6; V: TRBV20-1; D: -
CDR3: CASSRRSSPSGNEQFF; DNA: TGTGCCAGCAGCAGGCGCTCGAGCCCCTCGGGGAATGAGCAGTTCTTC; size: few; J: TRBJ2-1; V: TRBV9; D: -